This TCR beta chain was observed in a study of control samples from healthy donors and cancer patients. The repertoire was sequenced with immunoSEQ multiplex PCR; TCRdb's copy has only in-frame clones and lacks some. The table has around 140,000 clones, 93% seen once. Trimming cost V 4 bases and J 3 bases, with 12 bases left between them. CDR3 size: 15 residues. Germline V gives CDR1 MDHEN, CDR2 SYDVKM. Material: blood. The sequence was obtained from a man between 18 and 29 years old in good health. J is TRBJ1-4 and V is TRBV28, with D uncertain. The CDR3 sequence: CASSSRAAANEKLFF. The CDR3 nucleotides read TGTGCCAGCAGTTCCCGGGCAGCCGCTAATGAAAAACTGTTTTTT.